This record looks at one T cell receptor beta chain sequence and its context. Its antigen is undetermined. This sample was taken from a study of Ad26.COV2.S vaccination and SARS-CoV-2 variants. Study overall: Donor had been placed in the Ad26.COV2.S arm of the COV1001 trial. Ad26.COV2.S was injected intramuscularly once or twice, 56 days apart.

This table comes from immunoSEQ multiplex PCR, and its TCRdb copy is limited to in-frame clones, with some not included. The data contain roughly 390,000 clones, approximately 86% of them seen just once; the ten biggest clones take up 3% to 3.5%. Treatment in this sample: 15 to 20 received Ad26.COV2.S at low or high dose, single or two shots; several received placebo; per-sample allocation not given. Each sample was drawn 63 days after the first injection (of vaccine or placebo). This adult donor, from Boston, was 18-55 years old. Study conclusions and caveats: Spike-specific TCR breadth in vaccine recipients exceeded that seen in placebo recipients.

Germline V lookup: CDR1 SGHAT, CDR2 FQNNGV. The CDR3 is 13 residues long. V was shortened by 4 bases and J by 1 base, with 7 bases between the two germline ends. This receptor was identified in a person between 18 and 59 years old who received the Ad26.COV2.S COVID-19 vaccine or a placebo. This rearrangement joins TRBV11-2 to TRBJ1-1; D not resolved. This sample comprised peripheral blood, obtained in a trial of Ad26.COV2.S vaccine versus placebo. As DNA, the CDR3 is TGTGCCAGCAGCTACAAGGGGAACACTGAAGCTTTCTTT. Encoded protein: CASSYKGNTEAFF. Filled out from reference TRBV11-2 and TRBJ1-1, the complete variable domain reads EAGVAQSPRYKIIEKRQSVAFWCNPISGHATLYWYQQILGQGPKLLIQFQNNGVVDDSQLPKDRFSAERLKGVDSTLKIQPAKLEDSAVYLCASSYKGNTEAFFGQGTRLTVV.